This T cell receptor (beta chain) was captured in a study of blood T cell repertoires in COVID-19. Study-wide context: Sample material is recorded as cDNA or gDNA derived from T cells, B-cell-depleted T cells, or PBMCs.

The CDR3 has 13 amino acids. The V and J ends lost 5 bases and 4 bases, in that order; junction bases with no gene match: 2. Per germline, CDR1 MNHEY and CDR2 SVGAGI. In the authors' workflow: The assay estimated nucleated cells by amplifying reference gene primers. Profiling relied on immunoSEQ multiplex PCR, and the TCRdb table lists in-frame clones only, not all of them. The V and J calls and clone size were taken over from that table, and D and trimming were inferred from the DNA. The table lists about 43,000 clones, around nine tenths of them singletons. This clonotype was obtained from a man aged 40-50 years with COVID-19, enrolled during active disease. Input material: peripheral blood. The rearrangement joins TRBV6-5 to TRBJ1-5, with TRBD1 matching over 7 bases. CDR3 amino acids: CASSRGQNQPQHF. Written as DNA, the CDR3 is TGTGCCAGCAGTAGGGGGCAAAATCAGCCCCAGCATTTT.